The 21 T cell receptor beta chains below come from one sample, sequenced in a study of CD8 T cells in ankylosing spondylitis. In TCRdb, the 5' RACE reads were re-called with MiXCR into one record per CDR3 protein. Among fewer than 400,000 distinct CDR3 sequences listed, more than 20% were seen once. Their target antigens are unknown. Study-level points and caveats: It appeared that ankylosing spondylitis blood was characterized by a TCR beta motif of about eight highly homologous variants.

Sequencing was performed on blood, either unsorted or a sorted T cell fraction (not recorded which). The receptor source for this set is a male donor with ankylosing spondylitis.

V and J are TRBV20-1 and TRBJ2-5; D remains ambiguous. This CDR3 has 14 residues. The germline gives CDR1 DFQATT, CDR2 SNEGSKA (reference sequence). The ends were cut back, 0 bases at V and 4 bases at J, with 12 bases in the middle. The CDR3 nucleotides read TGCAGTGCTAGAGATTGGTCAGCTCGAGAGACCCAGTACTTC. Residues: CSARDWSARETQYF.

This clonotype was observed a handful of times. The chain recombines TRBV6-5 with TRBJ1-4, with 7 bases fitting TRBD1. V dropped 2 bases and J dropped 11; count of bases not matched to a gene: 5. The CDR3 runs to 13 residues. Germline loops: CDR1 MNHEY, CDR2 SVGAGI. The CDR3 coding sequence is TGTGCCAGCAGTTACCTTAAAGGGGGCAAACTGTTTTTT. Protein sequence: CASSYLKGGKLFF.

This clonotype has a handful of counts. The rearrangement uses TRBV5-1 and TRBJ2-3, with TRBD1 matching over 8 bases. J was trimmed by 3 bases and V by 0 bases; bases with no gene match: 9. The CDR3 has 17 amino acids. The germline V gene has CDR1 SGHRS and CDR2 YFSETQ. This CDR3 is CASSLVGQGVETDTQYF. In DNA form, the CDR3 reads TGCGCCAGCAGCTTGGTCGGACAGGGTGTAGAGACAGATACGCAGTATTTT.

This clonotype was detected only a few times. The V call is TRBV9, the J call TRBJ2-3; 9 bases fit TRBD1. The junction had 3 bases not matched to a gene; V was cut back by 0 bases and J by 4 bases. Germline V gene lookup returns CDR1 SGDLS and CDR2 YYNGEE. The CDR3 is 15 residues long. CDR3 residues: CASSVEGQGPDTQYF. CDR3 in DNA: TGTGCCAGCAGCGTAGAGGGACAGGGACCAGATACGCAGTATTTT.

This clonotype was counted a few times. V and J are TRBV28 and TRBJ2-7; D gene unclear. CDR3 length: 13 residues. The germline V gene has CDR1 MDHEN and CDR2 SYDVKM. V was pared by 5 bases and J by 10 bases, with 18 bases between. CDR3 loop: CASSPPRPVIQYF. CDR3 nucleotide sequence: TGTGCCAGCAGTCCCCCCCGGCCGGTTATACAGTACTTC.

This clonotype turned up a few times. The rearrangement uses TRBV5-1 and TRBJ1-1, with TRBD1 as a possible D gene (6 bases). This CDR3 is built from 14 residues. V was shortened by 6 bases and J by 0 bases, with 12 bases between the two germline ends. Germline V CDR1 and CDR2: SGHRS, YFSETQ. In DNA form, the CDR3 reads TGCGCCAGCACTTTGACAGGCGTGAACACTGAAGCTTTCTTT. It encodes CASTLTGVNTEAFF.

J is TRBJ2-1 and V is TRBV12-3 or TRBV12-4; D not certain. There are 13 residues in the CDR3. V lost 6 bases, J lost 5 bases, and 11 bases lay in between. CDR3: CASSRNTHNEQFF. CDR3 in DNA: TGTGCCAGCAGCCGAAACACACACAATGAGCAGTTCTTC.

This clonotype has more than one count but fewer than ten. V and J are TRBV12-3 or TRBV12-4 and TRBJ2-3; D ambiguous. Trimming removed 3 bases from V and 5 bases from J, with 6 bases in between. This CDR3 spans 12 amino acids. The CDR3 DNA reads TGTGCCAGCAGTTTTGATGGAGATACGCAGTATTTT. Translating it yields CASSFDGDTQYF.

There are many counts of this clonotype. The chain is built from TRBV29-1 and TRBJ2-1; 8 bases are a match to TRBD2. This CDR3 comprises 14 residues. Germline trimming cut 2 bases from V and 6 bases from J; bases unmatched to any gene: 6. The germline V gene has CDR1 SQVTM and CDR2 ANQGSEA. CDR3 amino acids: CSVERSGRRNEQFF. The DNA of the CDR3 is TGCAGCGTTGAACGGAGCGGGAGACGCAATGAGCAGTTCTTC.

The chain joins TRBV12-3 or TRBV12-4 to TRBJ1-5, with a tentative D call TRBD1 (5 bases). The CDR3 contains 16 residues. V gave up 3 bases and J gave up 2 bases, with 14 bases separating them. The CDR3 sequence: CASSLHTDIGNQPQHF. The CDR3 DNA reads TGTGCCAGCAGTTTGCATACGGACATTGGCAATCAGCCCCAGCATTTT.

V gene TRBV4-1 combines with J gene TRBJ2-7; TRBD2 matches at 9 bases. V was clipped by 3 bases and J by 5 bases; unmatched bases: 11. The CDR3 runs to 16 residues. CDR1 and CDR2 (germline): MGHRA, YSYEKL. CDR3 residues: CASSQGKIAGVHEQYF. In DNA, the CDR3 is TGCGCCAGCAGCCAGGGGAAAATAGCGGGAGTTCACGAGCAGTACTTC.

The chain joins TRBV7-2 to TRBJ2-3; the match to TRBD2 covers 10 bases. Per germline, CDR1 SGHTA and CDR2 FQGNSA. Trimming cost V 4 bases and J 5 bases; bases outside gene matches: 6. This CDR3 region has 15 residues. CDR3 in DNA: TGTGCCAGCAGCTCCAGCGGGAGGGTTGTAGATACGCAGTATTTT. Its translation: CASSSSGRVVDTQYF.

This clonotype appeared a few times. The V and J genes are TRBV9 and TRBJ1-2; D is unclear. The CDR3 is 14 residues long. Trimming removed 0 bases from V and 1 base from J, with 7 bases in between. Germline loops: CDR1 SGDLS, CDR2 YYNGEE. CDR3 sequence reads: CASSVDGSNYGYTF. In nucleotides, the CDR3 is TGTGCCAGCAGCGTAGACGGCAGTAACTATGGCTACACCTTC.

This chain connects TRBV20-1 to TRBJ2-1; D call uncertain. Trimming removed 5 bases at V and 10 bases at J, with 12 bases between. This CDR3 has 11 amino acids. The germline V gene has CDR1 DFQATT and CDR2 SNEGSKA (reference sequence). CDR3 nucleotides: TGCAGTGCTCACCCTGGCGGAGAGCAGTTCTTC. This gives the protein CSAHPGGEQFF.

This clonotype came up many times. J is TRBJ1-5 and V is TRBV5-1; possibly TRBD1 for D (6 bases). The V end was cut by 0 bases, the J end by 3 bases, with 7 bases between. The germline V gene encodes CDR1 SGHRS and CDR2 YFSETQ. The CDR3 loop spans 14 amino acids. CDR3 DNA: TGCGCCAGCAGCTTGGGGACAGACAATCAGCCCCAGCATTTT. This translates into CASSLGTDNQPQHF.

This clonotype occurred a few times. The chain combines TRBV3-1 with TRBJ1-5; 7 bases are a match to TRBD1. The CDR3 covers 15 residues. Germline V lookup: CDR1 LGHDT, CDR2 YNNKEL (reference sequence). The ends lost 4 bases at V and 0 bases at J; junction bases unmatched: 3. CDR3 sequence (DNA): TGTGCCAGCAGCCCCGGGACAGTTAGCAATCAGCCCCAGCATTTT. Protein: CASSPGTVSNQPQHF. The variable domain in full, completed from reference TRBV3-1 and TRBJ1-5, reads DTAVSQTPKYLVTQMGNDKSIKCEQNLGHDTMYWYKQDSKKFLKIMFSYNNKELIINETVPNRFSPKSPDKAHLNLHINSLELGDSAVYFCASSPGTVSNQPQHFGDGTRLSIL.

The chain is built from TRBV28 and TRBJ2-7, with D possibly being TRBD2 (5 bases). The length of the CDR3 is 16 residues. Germline V gene sequence: CDR1 MDHEN, CDR2 SYDVKM. V was cut by 8 bases and J by 0 bases, with 20 bases left in between. In DNA form, the CDR3 reads TGTGCCAGCTACGACCCGGCGGCTGGGAGCTCCTACGAGCAGTACTTC. It yields the protein CASYDPAAGSSYEQYF.

This clonotype was recorded many times. V and J are TRBV12-3 or TRBV12-4 and TRBJ2-1; 7 nucleotides line up with TRBD2. V lost 6 bases to trimming and J lost 5 bases; unmatched junction nucleotides: 7. This CDR3 is 14 amino acids long. The CDR3 protein is CASSLRLADNEQFF. The CDR3 nucleotides read TGTGCCAGCAGCCTAAGACTAGCCGACAATGAGCAGTTCTTC.

The chain is built from TRBV28 and TRBJ1-1; D is unresolved. The CDR3 contains 12 residues. The germline V gene encodes CDR1 MDHEN and CDR2 SYDVKM. V was cut by 10 bases and J by 1 base, with 10 bases left in between. CDR3 bases: TGTGCCACCGTGGTGTCGAACACTGAAGCTTTCTTT. Encoded protein: CATVVSNTEAFF.

This clonotype was counted a few times. This rearrangement joins TRBV5-5 to TRBJ2-7; TRBD2 matches at 11 bases. This CDR3 spans 15 amino acids. The trim removed 7 bases at V and 1 base at J, leaving 7 bases unmatched. Germline V lookup: CDR1 SGHKS, CDR2 YYEKEE (reference sequence). In DNA, the CDR3 is TGTGCCAGCTGGACCGGGACTAGCGGTTCCTACGAGCAGTACTTC. Translated: CASWTGTSGSYEQYF.

This clonotype has more than one count but fewer than ten. V usage is TRBV5-1 and J usage is TRBJ2-2; 10 bases are a match to TRBD2. Germline loops: CDR1 SGHRS, CDR2 YFSETQ. V dropped 1 base and J dropped 2; count of bases not matched to a gene: 5. CDR3 length: 17 amino acids. The CDR3 protein is CASSLLLAGLNTGELFF. DNA for the CDR3: TGCGCCAGCAGCTTGTTACTAGCGGGACTTAACACCGGGGAGCTGTTTTTT.